The 27 T cell receptor beta chains below all came from one sample that was sequenced in a study of T cell repertoires in cytomegalovirus infection. TCRdb re-called the reads with MiXCR, one entry per CDR3 protein. The top ten hold under 3.5% of the sample, which has approximately 700,000 distinct CDR3 sequences, less than 40% seen once. Specimen: PBMCs. The receptors here all came from a human donor in good health (CMV status not recorded). Some clones in this sample may be carry-over from other donors' samples.

This clonotype was observed at least ten times. The V call is TRBV7-2, the J call TRBJ1-6, with D perhaps TRBD1 (6 bases). The germline V and J ends were trimmed by 5 bases and 6 bases, with 17 bases remaining between them. Per germline, CDR1 SGHTA and CDR2 FQGNSA. The CDR3 has 16 amino acids. The CDR3 sequence: CASSLGQRTFNSPLHF. In DNA, the CDR3 is TGTGCCAGCAGCCTAGGACAGCGGACGTTTAATTCACCCCTCCACTTT.

The rearrangement links TRBV18 to TRBJ2-7; D is undetermined. The CDR3 has 14 residues. V was shortened by 0 bases and J by 2 bases, with 8 bases between the two germline ends. CDR1 KGHSH and CDR2 LQKENI come from the germline V gene. The chain's CDR3 is CASSPPSLTYEQYF. The CDR3 DNA sequence: TGTGCCAGCTCACCACCTAGCTTGACCTACGAGCAGTACTTC.

This clonotype was picked up many times. The chain recombines TRBV7-2 with TRBJ2-3; D gene unclear. The CDR3 is made up of 11 amino acids. The germline V and J ends were trimmed by 5 bases and 6 bases, with 6 bases remaining between them. CDR1 SGHTA and CDR2 FQGNSA come from the germline V gene. CDR3 in DNA: TGTGCCAGCAGCGGTGTCGATACGCAGTATTTT. Its protein is CASSGVDTQYF.

A note on this clonotype: This may stem from a read error, because a much larger clone lies one nucleotide away. The chain uses TRBV7-2 and TRBJ2-1; D possibly corresponds to TRBD2 (6 bases). This CDR3 has 18 residues. The V gene's germline CDR1 is SGHTA and CDR2 FQGNSA. The CDR3 DNA is TGTGCCAGCAGCTTAGAGTCTAGCGCTTTTCTCTCCTACAATGAGCATTTCTTC. Residues: CASSLESSAFLSYNEHFF.

The chain carries TRBV7-6 and TRBJ1-3, with D tentatively TRBD1 (5 bases). Germline loops: CDR1 SGHVS, CDR2 FNYEAQ. This CDR3 is built from 16 residues. V was clipped by 4 bases and J by 2 bases, with 15 bases between them. The CDR3 DNA reads as TGTGCCAGCAGCTCCAAGGGGTCAGGGACTGGAAACACCATATATTTT. Translation gives CASSSKGSGTGNTIYF.

This clonotype came up a few times. The chain carries TRBV29-1 and TRBJ1-5; D uncertain. Germline V gives CDR1 SQVTM, CDR2 ANQGSEA. The CDR3 loop spans 14 amino acids. V was shortened by 4 bases and J by 1 base, with 11 bases between the two germline ends. CDR3 coding DNA: TGCAGCGTTGCCAGCCGCTCAAGCAATCAGCCCCAGCATTTT. It specifies CSVASRSSNQPQHF.

The CDR3 region is CSARSGQGMGTQYF. The CDR3 DNA follows: TGCAGTGCTAGATCCGGACAGGGAATGGGGACCCAGTACTTC. This rearrangement joins TRBV20-1 to TRBJ2-5; TRBD1 agrees at 8 bases. From germline, CDR1 is DFQATT and CDR2 SNEGSKA (reference sequence). Losses at the gene ends were 2 bases for V and 7 bases for J; bases not matched to a gene: 9. The CDR3 sequence is 14 residues long.

For this clonotype: The conserved phenylalanine or tryptophan normally closing the CDR3 is absent here, so this likely arose from a read error. No DNA is shown, since the ends of the CDR3 on it are uncertain; the CDR3 is the one TCRdb lists. This chain uses TRBV28 with TRBJ2-1. Termini included, the CDR3 measures 12 amino acids. In germline, CDR1 is MDHEN, CDR2 SYDVKM. CDR3: CASSHSLYEQLL.

The chain recombines TRBV7-2 with TRBJ2-5; a possible D gene is TRBD2 (5 bases). Germline CDR1 reads SGHTA; CDR2 reads FQGNSA. This CDR3 comprises 15 residues. Trimming cost V 5 bases and J 4 bases, with 17 bases left between them. Written as DNA, the CDR3 is TGTGCCAGCAGCCGGACGGTCGCGGGTCTAGAGACCCAGTACTTC. Protein: CASSRTVAGLETQYF.

The table lists this clonotype with a count of one. A read error is possible here, since a much larger clone lies one base away. The CDR3 nucleotides are TGTGCCAGCAGTTTAACGAGCAGACTTTACAATGAGCAGTTCTTC. This encodes CASSLTSRLYNEQFF. J is TRBJ2-1 and V is TRBV28; D is undetermined. With 2 bases removed from V and 4 bases from J, the gap between germline ends came to 12 bases. CDR1 is MDHEN and CDR2 is SYDVKM in the germline V gene. The CDR3 has 15 amino acids.

In this sample, this clonotype turned up a few times. The CDR3 sequence is CASSPYELAGRVETQYF. Written as DNA, the CDR3 is TGTGCCAGTAGCCCCTATGAACTAGCGGGACGGGTAGAGACCCAGTACTTC. V gene TRBV19 combines with J gene TRBJ2-5, with 10 positions matching TRBD2. The CDR3 length is 17 residues. CDR1 and CDR2 from the germline V gene are LNHDA and SQIVND (reference sequence). The V segment lost 6 bases and the J segment 4 bases; nucleotides outside the gene matches: 14.

This clonotype was recorded only once. V gene TRBV7-2 combines with J gene TRBJ1-6; D is ambiguous. The CDR3 runs to 16 residues. V was cut by 4 bases and J by 0 bases, with 10 bases left in between. Per germline, CDR1 SGHTA and CDR2 FQGNSA. The CDR3 nucleotides are TGTACCAGCAGCTATTCCACGAGCTCCTATAATTCACCCCTCCACTTT. Encoded protein: CTSSYSTSSYNSPLHF.

This clonotype has only a few counts. The chain employs TRBV6-1 and TRBJ1-4; possible D gene TRBD1, 6 bases. The V gene lost 11 bases and the J gene lost 6 bases, with 16 bases spanning the gap. Germline V CDR1 and CDR2: MNHNS, SASEGT. The CDR3 contains 13 residues. CDR3 sequence reads: CAGGGAGDEKLFF. The DNA for the CDR3 is TGTGCCGGAGGGGGGGCGGGCGATGAAAAACTGTTTTTT.

This clonotype was found many times. This chain uses TRBV7-3 with TRBJ2-1, with 8 nucleotides matching TRBD1. J lost 4 bases, V lost 2 bases, and 7 bases had no gene match. The CDR3 extends over 16 amino acids. Germline V gene lookup returns CDR1 SGHTA and CDR2 FQGTGA. CDR3 bases: TGTGCCAGCAGCTTACGCGGACAGGGCGGTTACAATGAGCAGTTCTTC. Amino acids: CASSLRGQGGYNEQFF.

The chain is built from TRBV19 and TRBJ1-5; D is uncertain. V lost 5 bases and J lost 0, with 8 bases in between. The germline gives CDR1 LNHDA, CDR2 SQIVND (reference sequence). The CDR3 runs to 14 residues. CDR3: CASSSSRSNQPQHF. The CDR3 region has the DNA TGTGCCAGTAGTTCCTCACGTAGCAATCAGCCCCAGCATTTT.

In regard to this clonotype: A much larger clone lies a single base off, so this may be a read error. The chain recombines TRBV5-6 with TRBJ2-2, with 7 nucleotides matching TRBD1. The CDR3 has 15 residues. J lost 1 base, V lost 6 bases, and 6 bases had no gene match. The V gene's germline CDR1 is SGHDT and CDR2 YYEEEE. The CDR3 bases are TGTGCCAGCAACCCCGGGACAGTGAACACCGGGGAGCTGTTTTTT. This gives the protein CASNPGTVNTGELFF.

This clonotype was counted only a few times. The chain carries TRBV7-9 and TRBJ1-2, with a weak D call TRBD1 (6 bases). Germline V gene lookup returns CDR1 SEHNR and CDR2 FQNEAQ (reference sequence). V was shortened by 6 bases and J by 9 bases, with 11 bases between the two germline ends. The CDR3 has 11 residues. CDR3 DNA sequence: TGTGCCAGCAGAGATACAGGGAGCTACACCTTC. Protein product: CASRDTGSYTF.

CDR3 residues: CASSPLGRADTEAFF. CDR3 nucleotide sequence: TGTGCCAGCAGCCCTTTGGGCAGGGCGGACACTGAAGCTTTCTTT. This chain joins TRBV7-9 and TRBJ1-1; D might be TRBD1 (5 bases). Germline V gene lookup returns CDR1 SEHNR and CDR2 FQNEAQ (reference sequence). The CDR3 sequence is 15 residues long. V was pared by 5 bases and J by 3 bases, with 16 bases between.

This clonotype was counted between two and nine times. The chain is built from TRBV6-1 and TRBJ2-3; TRBD2 matches at 8 bases. After removal of 4 bases from V and 9 bases from J, the junction contained 9 bases not matched to a gene. Looked up from germline, CDR1 is MNHNS and CDR2 is SASEGT. The CDR3 is 14 amino acids. The CDR3, as DNA: TGTGCCAGCAGTGCAAGCGGGGGTCCCTTCACGCAGTATTTT. This sequence encodes CASSASGGPFTQYF.

This clonotype was observed a few times. The genes are TRBV10-3 and TRBJ1-3; D remains ambiguous. Germline assignment: CDR1 ENHRY and CDR2 SYGVKD. The CDR3 extends over 18 amino acids. Trimming removed 3 bases from V and 0 bases from J, with 18 bases in between. The CDR3 protein is CAISESYARVDSGNTIYF. The DNA for the CDR3 is TGTGCCATCAGTGAATCCTACGCTCGGGTCGACTCTGGAAACACCATATATTTT.

V and J are TRBV30 and TRBJ1-1; 9 bases are shared with TRBD1. The CDR3 totals 11 residues. Germline V lookup: CDR1 GTSNPN, CDR2 SVGIG (reference sequence). J lost 5 bases, V lost 8 bases, and 3 bases had no gene match. The CDR3 region is CAGDRGTEAFF. The CDR3 DNA is TGTGCCGGAGACAGGGGGACTGAAGCTTTCTTT.

The CDR3 region has the DNA TGTGCCAGCAGCCAGGGGGGCGGACAGGTCGAGAGGAAGACCCAGTACTTC. This encodes CASSQGGGQVERKTQYF. The chain carries TRBV4-2 and TRBJ2-5; D is possibly TRBD1 (7 bases). Germline assignment: CDR1 LGHNA and CDR2 YNFKEQ. CDR3 length: 17 amino acids. The V end lost 3 bases, the J end lost 6 bases, and 23 bases lay between the germline ends.

This clonotype has only a few counts. This chain uses TRBV11-2 with TRBJ2-5; possible D gene TRBD2, 5 bases. V lost 4 bases and J 2 bases, leaving 14 bases between the germline ends. Germline-derived CDR1 and CDR2 are SGHAT and FQNNGV. CDR3 size: 15 residues. The CDR3 DNA follows: TGTGCCAGCAGCTCCCGGTCTCGGGAACAAGAGACCCAGTACTTC. Protein product: CASSSRSREQETQYF.

This clonotype was seen more than once but under ten times. This chain links TRBV27 with TRBJ1-2; 10 nucleotides agree with TRBD1. The V gene's germline CDR1 is MNHEY and CDR2 SMNVEV (reference sequence). This CDR3 is built from 17 residues. V trimming: 9 bases; J trimming: 0 bases; junction bases outside the gene matches: 13. The CDR3 protein is CASSGTGTGEANYGYTF. The CDR3 nucleotides are TGTGCCAGTTCTGGCACCGGGACAGGGGAAGCTAACTATGGCTACACCTTC.

This rearrangement joins TRBV10-3 to TRBJ1-2, with 7 bases aligning to TRBD1. CDR1 and CDR2 from the germline V gene are ENHRY and SYGVKD. The CDR3 covers 12 residues. V lost 10 bases and J lost 3; bases outside the gene matches: 5. CDR3 sequence reads: CATLGTDYGYTF. The CDR3 DNA reads TGTGCCACGCTGGGGACAGACTATGGCTACACCTTC.

This clonotype was observed a handful of times. This chain uses TRBV6-1 with TRBJ2-2, with 7 bases identical to TRBD1. Germline V gene lookup returns CDR1 MNHNS and CDR2 SASEGT. V shed 6 bases, J shed 5 bases, and the junction held 3 bases outside the gene matches. The CDR3 is 13 amino acids. The CDR3 protein is CASRTGQTGELFF. The CDR3, as DNA: TGTGCCAGCAGGACAGGGCAGACCGGGGAGCTGTTTTTT.

The chain employs TRBV7-1 and TRBJ1-1; possibly TRBD1 for D (5 bases). TRBV7-1 belongs to the ORF category, with a function that is uncertain. Trimming stripped 11 bases from V and 7 bases from J, with 14 bases between. The CDR3 extends over 11 amino acids. CDR3 sequence (DNA): TGTGCCGGAGAAAGCACAGGTGAAGCTTTCTTT. The encoded protein is CAGESTGEAFF.